The 8 T cell receptor beta chains reported below all come from one sample, sequenced in a study of beta chain features in type 1 diabetes. The authors reverse transcribed all of the isolated RNA, so sequencing captured expressed TCRB transcripts. Profiled with immunoSEQ multiplex PCR; TCRdb holds only in-frame clones, not every one. The sample carries under 300,000 clones, around a quarter recorded once. Sequencing input: central memory CD4+ T cells from blood. All receptors derive from a man aged 25-40 years in good health.

The rearrangement uses TRBV2 and TRBJ2-7; D unclear. Per the germline V gene, CDR1 is SNHLY and CDR2 is FYNNEI. This CDR3 contains 13 residues. Trimming cost V 5 bases and J 2 bases, with 10 bases left between them. The CDR3 spells CASSLPLTYEQYF. The CDR3 DNA reads TGTGCCAGCAGTCTCCCCTTGACCTACGAGCAGTACTTC.

At least ten counts were recorded for this clone. Other DNA sequences in this specimen translate into the identical CDR3. The chain recombines TRBV11-2 with TRBJ2-3, with TRBD1 matching 7 bases. Per the germline V gene, CDR1 is SGHAT and CDR2 is FQNNGV. The junction had 4 bases not matched to a gene; V was cut back by 0 bases and J by 1 base. This CDR3 is 16 amino acids long. The CDR3 region is CASSLDEGAGTDTQYF. Written as DNA, the CDR3 is TGTGCCAGCAGCTTAGACGAGGGGGCAGGCACAGATACGCAGTATTTT.

This clone has ten or more counts. Other DNA variants within this sample encode the same CDR3. The genes are TRBV18 and TRBJ2-7; no firm D call. From germline, CDR1 is KGHSH and CDR2 LQKENI. V was cut by 3 bases and J by 3 bases, with 6 bases left in between. The CDR3 totals 12 residues. The CDR3, as DNA: TGTGCCAGCTCACCCGGGCGCTACGAGCAGTACTTC. Protein: CASSPGRYEQYF.

The rearrangement links TRBV2 to TRBJ2-1; possible D gene TRBD2, 6 bases. V was clipped by 5 bases and J by 10 bases, with 15 bases between them. The CDR3 sequence is 13 residues long. Germline loops: CDR1 SNHLY, CDR2 FYNNEI. Here the CDR3 DNA reads TGTGCCAGCAGTAGGGAAGCGGGTGGAGAGCAGTTCTTC. Its protein product is CASSREAGGEQFF.

This clone was counted a few times. The chain combines TRBV19 with TRBJ2-7; D call uncertain. The CDR3 is 15 residues long. V lost 3 bases, J lost 2 bases, and 14 bases lay in between. In germline, CDR1 is LNHDA, CDR2 SQIVND (reference sequence). The DNA of the CDR3 is TGTGCCAGTAGTATTTTGGCGGAATCCACCTACGAGCAGTACTTC. Residues: CASSILAESTYEQYF. Combining the CDR3 with reference TRBV19 and TRBJ2-7 gives the whole variable domain DGGITQSPKYLFRKEGQNVTLSCEQNLNHDAMYWYRQDPGQGLRLIYYSQIVNDFQKGDIAEGYSVSREKKESFPLTVTSAQKNPTAFYLCASSILAESTYEQYFGPGTRLTVT.

The rearrangement uses TRBV7-2 and TRBJ2-1; D unclear. Germline CDR1 reads SGHTA; CDR2 reads FQGNSA. The CDR3 runs to 15 residues. The V and J ends lost 3 bases and 9 bases respectively, with 18 bases between them. The CDR3 bases are TGTGCCAGCAGCTTCACCACCCGGAGAGGCGGTGAGCAGTTCTTC. This encodes CASSFTTRRGGEQFF.

The gene calls are TRBV6-5 and TRBJ2-7; 7 nucleotides align to TRBD2. V gave up 7 bases and J gave up 1 base; unmatched junction bases: 7. From germline, CDR1 is MNHEY and CDR2 SVGAGI. This CDR3 contains 14 residues. The CDR3 is CASIMSGGSYEQYF. The CDR3 DNA reads TGTGCCAGCATCATGTCGGGGGGTTCCTACGAGCAGTACTTC.

This clone turned up a few times. The chain links TRBV4-2 to TRBJ2-3, with TRBD2 matching 9 bases. The CDR3 covers 16 residues. Germline V gives CDR1 LGHNA, CDR2 YNFKEQ. The junction had 4 bases not matched to a gene; V was cut back by 1 base and J by 2 bases. The CDR3 region is CASSQASGRPTDTQYF. CDR3 nucleotides: TGTGCCAGCAGCCAAGCCAGCGGGAGGCCCACAGATACGCAGTATTTT.